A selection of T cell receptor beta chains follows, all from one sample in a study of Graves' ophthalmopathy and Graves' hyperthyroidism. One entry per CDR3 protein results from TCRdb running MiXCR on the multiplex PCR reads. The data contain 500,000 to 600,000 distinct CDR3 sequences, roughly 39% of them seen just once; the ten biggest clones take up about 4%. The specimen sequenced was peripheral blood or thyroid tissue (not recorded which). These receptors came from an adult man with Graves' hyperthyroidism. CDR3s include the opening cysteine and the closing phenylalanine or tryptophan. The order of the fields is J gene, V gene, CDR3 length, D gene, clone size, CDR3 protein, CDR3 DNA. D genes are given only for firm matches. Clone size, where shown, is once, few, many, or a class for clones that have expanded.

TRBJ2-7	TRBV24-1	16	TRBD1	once	CATGDTGTGGTYEQYF	TGTGCCACAGGGGACACCGGGACAGGGGGCACCTACGAGCAGTACTTC
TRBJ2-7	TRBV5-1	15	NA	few	CASSLWQGSSYEQYF	TGCGCCAGCAGCTTATGGCAGGGGAGCTCCTACGAGCAGTACTTC
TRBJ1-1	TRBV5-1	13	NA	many	CASKGTPNTEAFF	TGCGCCAGTAAGGGGACACCGAACACTGAAGCTTTCTTT
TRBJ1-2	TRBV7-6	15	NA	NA	CASSSLAGGYYGYTF	TGTGCCAGCAGCTCTCTGGCGGGGGGGTACTATGGCTACACCTTC
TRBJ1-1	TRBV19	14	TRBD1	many	CASSRRQGDTEAFF	TGTGCCAGTAGTAGGCGACAGGGGGACACTGAAGCTTTCTTT
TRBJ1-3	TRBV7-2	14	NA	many	CASSSGTFGNTIYF	TGTGCCAGCAGTTCCGGGACCTTTGGAAACACCATATATTTT
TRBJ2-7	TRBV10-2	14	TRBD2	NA	CASQGLAETYEQYF	TGCGCCAGCCAAGGACTAGCGGAAACCTACGAGCAGTACTTC
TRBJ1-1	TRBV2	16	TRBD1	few	CASSPGTGRLNTEAFF	TGTGCCAGCAGTCCCGGGACAGGTCGCTTGAACACTGAAGCTTTCTTT
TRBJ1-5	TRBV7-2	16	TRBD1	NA	CASSLDGTGGWKTQHF	TGTGCCAGCAGCTTAGATGGGACAGGGGGCTGGAAGACCCAGCATTTT
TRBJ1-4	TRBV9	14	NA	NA	CASRPIATNEKLFF	TGTGCCAGCAGGCCCATTGCAACTAATGAAAAACTGTTTTTT
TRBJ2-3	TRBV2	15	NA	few	CASSQAQFSTDTQYF	TGTGCCAGCAGTCAAGCACAGTTTAGCACAGATACGCAGTATTTT
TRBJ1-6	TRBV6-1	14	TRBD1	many	CASYDRGGNSPLHF	TGTGCCAGCTATGACAGGGGAGGTAATTCACCCCTCCACTTT
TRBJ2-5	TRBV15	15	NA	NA	CATSSPSLSQETQYF	TGTGCCACCAGCAGCCCCAGCCTTAGCCAAGAGACCCAGTACTTC
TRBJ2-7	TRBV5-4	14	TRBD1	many	CASSSGQGRLEQYF	TGTGCCAGCAGCTCAGGACAGGGGCGGCTCGAGCAGTACTTC
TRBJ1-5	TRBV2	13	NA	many	CASSDDSNQPQHF	TGTGCCAGCAGTGACGACAGTAATCAGCCCCAGCATTTT
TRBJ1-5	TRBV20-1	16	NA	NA	CSARDLAGRAGEPQHF	TGCAGTGCTAGAGATCTTGCGGGGAGGGCCGGGGAGCCCCAGCATTTT
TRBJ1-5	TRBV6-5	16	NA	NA	CASQRAGGVTYQPQHF	TGTGCCAGCCAGAGGGCAGGTGGAGTCACTTATCAGCCCCAGCATTTT
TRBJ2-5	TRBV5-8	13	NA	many	CASSLSQKETQYF	TGTGCCAGCAGCCTAAGCCAGAAAGAGACCCAGTACTTC